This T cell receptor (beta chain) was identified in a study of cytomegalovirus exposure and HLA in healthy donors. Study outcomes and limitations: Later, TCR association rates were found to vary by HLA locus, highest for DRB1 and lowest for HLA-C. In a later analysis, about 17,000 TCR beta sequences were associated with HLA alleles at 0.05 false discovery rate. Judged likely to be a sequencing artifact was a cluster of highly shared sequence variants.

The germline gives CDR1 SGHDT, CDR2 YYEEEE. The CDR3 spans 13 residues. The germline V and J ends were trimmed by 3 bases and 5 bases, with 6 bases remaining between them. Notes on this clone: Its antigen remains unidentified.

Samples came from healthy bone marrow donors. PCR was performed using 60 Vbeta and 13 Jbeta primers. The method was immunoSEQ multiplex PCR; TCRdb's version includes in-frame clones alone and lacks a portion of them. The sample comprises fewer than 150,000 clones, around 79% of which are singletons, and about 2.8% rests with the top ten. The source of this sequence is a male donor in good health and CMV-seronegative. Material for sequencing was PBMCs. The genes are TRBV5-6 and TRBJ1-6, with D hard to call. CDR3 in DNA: TGTGCCAGCAGCTCCGGAGATAATTCACCCCTCCACTTT. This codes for CASSSGDNSPLHF.